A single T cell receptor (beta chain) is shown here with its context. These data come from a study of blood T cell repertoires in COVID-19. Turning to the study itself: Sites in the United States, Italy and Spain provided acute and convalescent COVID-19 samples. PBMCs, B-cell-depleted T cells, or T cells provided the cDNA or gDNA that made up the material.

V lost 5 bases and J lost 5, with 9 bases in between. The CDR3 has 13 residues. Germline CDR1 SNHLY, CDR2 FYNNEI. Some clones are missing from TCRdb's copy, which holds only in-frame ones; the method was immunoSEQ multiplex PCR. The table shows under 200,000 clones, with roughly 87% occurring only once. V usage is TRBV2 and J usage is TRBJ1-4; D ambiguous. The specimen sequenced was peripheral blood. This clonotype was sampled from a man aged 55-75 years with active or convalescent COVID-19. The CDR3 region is CASSLARNEKLFF. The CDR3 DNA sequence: TGTGCCAGCAGTTTAGCTCGAAATGAAAAACTGTTTTTT.